Sequencing of this T cell receptor beta chain was carried out in a study of CD8 T cells in ankylosing spondylitis. Quantitative barcoded 5'-RACE was used to prepare TCR beta libraries. TCRdb independently ran MiXCR on the 5' RACE reads; one entry per CDR3 protein. Of 200,000 to 300,000 distinct CDR3 sequences in the sample, about 11% were seen once. General observations from the study: Significant enrichment of disease-linked clones was reportedly seen in matched ankylosing spondylitis synovial fluid. Both synovial fluid and blood in reactive arthritis had previously been reported to carry some motif variants. A motif in TCR beta, a set of under ten highly homologous variants, appeared characteristic of ankylosing spondylitis blood.

The CDR3 consists of 15 residues. The V gene's germline CDR1 is SGHAT and CDR2 FQNNGV. Trimming took 6 bases from V and 5 from J; bases not matched to a gene: 10. Worth noting for this clonotype: Its antigen is undetermined.

This clonotype originated in a male donor with ankylosing spondylitis or in good health (not recorded which). Sequenced sample: blood, either unsorted or a sorted T cell fraction (not recorded which). The V call is TRBV11-2, the J call TRBJ2-5; 9 bases match TRBD1. The DNA for the CDR3 is TGTGCCAGCAGTTCCGGGACAGGGAAAGTGGAGACCCAGTACTTC. Translated, it gives CASSSGTGKVETQYF.